This T cell receptor beta chain was obtained from a study of blood T cell dynamics during melanoma immunotherapy. The overall study: First-line therapy was either pembrolizumab or nivolumab with ipilimumab for metastatic melanoma.

Comment on this clone: Its specificity is unknown.

Time point denoted: week 3, after first cycle of checkpoint inhibitor. Findings of the study overall: PBMC repertoires of eventual disease-control patients split at W3 into clonality or diversity gains.

Sequencing was performed with immunoSEQ multiplex PCR; in TCRdb, only in-frame clones are kept and a portion is missing. Of more than 9,000 clones listed, over 80% were seen once; the top ten hold about 6.9%. The CDR3 is 13 residues long. V was cut by 4 bases and J by 5 bases, with 11 bases left in between. Germline V CDR1 and CDR2: SNHLY, FYNNEI. The receptor was isolated from a human donor with melanoma. Sequences were derived from blood, sampled from a patient treated with checkpoint blockade. V and J are TRBV2 and TRBJ1-1; perhaps TRBD1 as D (6 bases). As DNA, the CDR3 is TGTGCCAGCAGTGGTAACAGGGTTACTGAAGCTTTCTTT. This codes for CASSGNRVTEAFF.